Reported below is one TCR beta chain. The data were taken from a study of blood T cell repertoires in COVID-19. Study details: Acute-phase and convalescent COVID-19 samples originated in the United States, Italy and Spain. Nucleic acid was either cDNA or gDNA, and it came from T cells, B-cell-depleted T cells, or PBMCs.

In the original workflow: Nucleated cell counts were estimated from reference gene primer amplification. This table comes from immunoSEQ multiplex PCR, and its TCRdb copy is limited to in-frame clones, with some not included. The DNA gave D and trimming, while V, J and clone size come from that table. This table holds about 140,000 clones, 84% found once. This CDR3 has 15 residues. V was pared by 5 bases and J by 0 bases, with 11 bases between. CDR1 is SGHTA, CDR2 FQGNSA, per germline. Sample: peripheral blood. The rearrangement links TRBV7-2 to TRBJ1-3; D call uncertain. This clonotype originated in a man in his sixties with active or convalescent COVID-19. The CDR3 loop is CASSPRRSSGNTIYF. The DNA for the CDR3 is TGTGCCAGCAGCCCCCGGAGGAGCTCTGGAAACACCATATATTTT.